A single sample gave rise to the 10 T cell receptor beta chains below, sequenced in a study of T cell therapy after organ transplantation. Method: immunoSEQ multiplex PCR; TCRdb's copy keeps in-frame clones and lacks some. The data contain under 2,500 clones, roughly 72% of them singletons. Time point noted: 20-29 weeks after completion of therapy. These receptors lack a known antigen. Sequencing used CD8+ T cells from blood, obtained after autologous CMV-specific T cell therapy. Every receptor here comes from a human patient who had received a solid organ transplant and had CMV disease. Some T cells may have originated in the graft donor.

This sequence joins TRBV28 and TRBJ1-5, with D possibly TRBD1 on 6 matching bases. This CDR3 has 14 residues. Germline lookup yields CDR1 MDHEN and CDR2 SYDVKM. Trimming shortened V by 4 bases and J by 5 bases, and 12 bases separated the two germline ends. The CDR3 is CASSSSTGYQPQHF. CDR3 in DNA: TGTGCCAGCAGTTCCTCGACAGGTTATCAGCCCCAGCATTTT.

The V call is TRBV11-1, the J call TRBJ2-1; 14 bases fit TRBD2. The length of the CDR3 is 17 residues. The ends lost 6 bases at V and 7 bases at J; junction bases unmatched: 11. Germline assignment: CDR1 SGHAT and CDR2 FQDESV (reference sequence). This CDR3 reads CASRGTSGSRFTNEQFF. CDR3 coding DNA: TGTGCCAGCAGAGGGACTAGCGGGAGTCGTTTTACGAATGAGCAGTTCTTC.

This clone is a singleton in its sample. V usage is TRBV5-6 and J usage is TRBJ2-7; 12 bases line up with TRBD1. CDR1 is SGHDT and CDR2 is YYEEEE in the germline V gene. The length of the CDR3 is 14 residues. The V and J ends lost 4 bases and 4 bases, in that order; junction bases with no gene match: 3. CDR3 in DNA: TGTGCCAGCAGCGCGGGACAGGGGGCTTACGAGCAGTACTTC. Protein product: CASSAGQGAYEQYF.

The rearrangement links TRBV6-5 to TRBJ2-7; tentative D call: TRBD1 (6 bases). The germline CDR1 and CDR2 sequences are MNHEY and SVGAGI. This CDR3 is built from 13 residues. The V gene lost 6 bases and the J gene lost 7 bases, with 16 bases spanning the gap. CDR3 DNA sequence: TGTGCCAGCAGCTGGGACACCGCGTTGGAGCAGTACTTC. Translated, it gives CASSWDTALEQYF.

Only a few counts were recorded for this clone. The chain couples TRBV5-1 to TRBJ2-3; 7 bases match TRBD2. Germline values: CDR1 SGHRS, CDR2 YFSETQ. The J segment lost 5 bases and the V segment lost 4 bases, leaving 10 bases of the junction unmatched. The CDR3 runs to 15 residues. The CDR3 nucleotides are TGCGCCAGCAGCCTAAGACTAGCTAGGGAAGATACGCAGTATTTT. Amino acid sequence: CASSLRLAREDTQYF.

V and J are TRBV5-6 and TRBJ1-1; TRBD1 is a possible D gene (6 bases). The length of the CDR3 is 15 residues. The V gene's germline CDR1 is SGHDT and CDR2 YYEEEE. V was shortened by 2 bases and J by 2 bases, with 13 bases between the two germline ends. Here the CDR3 reads CASSLVGGINTEAFF. The CDR3 DNA follows: TGTGCCAGCAGCTTAGTAGGGGGGATAAACACTGAAGCTTTCTTT.

V usage is TRBV28 and J usage is TRBJ2-2; 7 nucleotides align to TRBD2. Trimming at V came to 9 bases and at J to 7 bases, leaving 8 bases not matched to a gene. This CDR3 comprises 13 residues. In germline, CDR1 is MDHEN, CDR2 SYDVKM. CDR3 bases: TGTGCCAGTGCGGGAGTTAATAACGGGGAGCTGTTTTTT. It is translated as CASAGVNNGELFF.

The DNA of the CDR3 is TGCGCCAGCAGTGGGACTAGGACGTACAATGAGCAGTTCTTC. As protein: CASSGTRTYNEQFF. The chain is built from TRBV10-2 and TRBJ2-1; TRBD2 agrees at 7 bases. J was trimmed by 4 bases and V by 4 bases; bases with no gene match: 4. CDR1 is WSHSY, CDR2 SAAADI, per germline. CDR3 length: 14 residues.

This clone occurred once. This chain uses TRBV4-1 with TRBJ2-5; 11 nucleotides align to TRBD2. Germline lookup yields CDR1 MGHRA and CDR2 YSYEKL. Trimming removed 1 base from V and 3 bases from J; junction bases left unmatched: 7. The CDR3 runs 17 residues. The CDR3 DNA reads TGCGCCAGCAGCCAAGTCCTAGCGGGAGGAAGGAAAGAGACCCAGTACTTC. Protein: CASSQVLAGGRKETQYF.

V and J are TRBV4-2 and TRBJ2-7, with TRBD1 matching 7 bases. The length of the CDR3 is 15 residues. Germline-derived CDR1 and CDR2 are LGHNA and YNFKEQ. V shed 2 bases and J 1 base; nucleotides not matched to a gene: 5. The CDR3 spells CASSQQKTGSYEQYF. The CDR3 bases are TGTGCCAGCAGCCAACAAAAGACAGGGTCCTACGAGCAGTACTTC.